This T cell receptor beta chain originates from a study of T cell changes during pregnancy in multiple sclerosis. V was clipped by 1 base and J by 7 bases, with 5 bases between them. There are 12 residues in the CDR3. Looked up from germline, CDR1 is SGHDT and CDR2 is YYEEEE. The repertoire was sequenced with immunoSEQ multiplex PCR; TCRdb's copy has only in-frame clones and lacks some. The table records roughly 52,000 clones, 94% of them present only once. The sequences come from CD8+ T cells from peripheral blood mononuclear cells, collected in the third trimester of pregnancy. The chain couples TRBV5-6 to TRBJ2-2; D remains ambiguous. The sequence derives from a female donor with multiple sclerosis, enrolled in a pregnancy study. The CDR3 bases are TGTGCCAGCAGCTTGACCAGCGGGGAGCTGTTTTTT. Its protein is CASSLTSGELFF.